The clone carrying this T cell receptor beta chain was detected a few times. Its antigen remains unidentified. Unique molecular identifier tags were affixed to discrete cDNA molecules. TCRdb called the 5' RACE reads again in MiXCR, with one record for every CDR3 protein. The profile shows roughly 110,000 distinct CDR3 sequences, 11% of them singletons. The CDR3 has 17 residues. Trimming left V 3 bases short and J 0 bases short, with 18 bases between. The germline V gene has CDR1 SGHRS and CDR2 YFSETQ. The source of the sample is a study of early T cells in non-severe SARS-CoV-2 infection. Looking at the study overall: Unsorted whole-blood RNA was sequenced in bulk, leaving chains unpaired. Broader study findings: VDJdb-based annotation leaned toward anti-spike CD8 responses and missed private and CD4 specificities.

The specimen was whole blood. The genes are TRBV5-1 and TRBJ1-1; D might be TRBD1 (5 bases). The TCR was taken from an adult who was a healthcare worker with PCR-confirmed SARS-CoV-2 infection or an uninfected control (not recorded which). In DNA form, the CDR3 reads TGCGCCAGCAGCTCCTCCGGGACTTCGGGCATGAACACTGAAGCTTTCTTT. Its protein product is CASSSSGTSGMNTEAFF.